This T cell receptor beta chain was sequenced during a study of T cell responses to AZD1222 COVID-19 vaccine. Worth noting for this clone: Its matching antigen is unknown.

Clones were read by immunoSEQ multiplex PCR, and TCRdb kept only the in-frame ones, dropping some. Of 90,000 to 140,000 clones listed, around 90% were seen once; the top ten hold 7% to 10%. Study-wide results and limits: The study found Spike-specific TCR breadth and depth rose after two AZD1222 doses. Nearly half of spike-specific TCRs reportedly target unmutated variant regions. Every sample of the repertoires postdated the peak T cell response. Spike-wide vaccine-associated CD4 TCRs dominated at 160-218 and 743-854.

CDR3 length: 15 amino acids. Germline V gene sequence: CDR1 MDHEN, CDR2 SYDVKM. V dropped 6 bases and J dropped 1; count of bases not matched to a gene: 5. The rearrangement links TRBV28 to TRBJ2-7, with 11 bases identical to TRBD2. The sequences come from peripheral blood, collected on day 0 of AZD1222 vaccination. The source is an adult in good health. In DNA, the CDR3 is TGTGCCAGCAGCCAGGGGACTAGCGGATCCTACGAGCAGTACTTC. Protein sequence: CASSQGTSGSYEQYF.